This T cell receptor beta chain was found in a study of T cells in Graves' hyperthyroidism and ophthalmopathy. Study-wide results and limits: Stable hyperthyroidism was separated from ophthalmopathy by a model based on 13 V-J features.

Only a few counts were recorded for this clonotype. Its target is unknown. The V gene lost 0 bases and the J gene lost 0 bases, with 6 bases spanning the gap. Germline loops: CDR1 MNHEY, CDR2 SVGAGI. The CDR3 runs to 16 residues. If no ophthalmopathy progression occurred within 18 months, Graves' hyperthyroidism was stable. The PBMCs had their origin in roughly 10 ml of fresh peripheral blood. Researchers amplified the TCR beta CDR3 regions from RNA transcripts. First-round RT-PCR with HTBI primers amplified the TCR CDR3 region. One entry per CDR3 protein results from TCRdb running MiXCR on the multiplex PCR reads. The repertoire includes around 580,000 distinct CDR3 sequences, approximately 15% of them detected once, and more than 15% sits in the top ten.

The specimen was blood. The chain recombines TRBV6-5 with TRBJ2-6; D is unclear. This clonotype was sampled from a woman between 18 and 30 years old with Graves' hyperthyroidism. The CDR3 sequence: CASSYSGLSGANVLTF. For the CDR3, the DNA is TGTGCCAGCAGTTACTCCGGGCTCTCTGGGGCCAACGTCCTGACTTTC.